What follows describes a single TCR beta chain. One Seattle source followed patients from active infection through their disease course. Study processing details: Reference gene primer amplification gave nucleated cell count estimates. Only in-frame clones appear in the TCRdb table, and some are missing; sequencing was by immunoSEQ multiplex PCR. For V, J and clone size, that table is used; D and trimming come from the DNA. The sample has roughly 41,000 clones, around four fifths seen once. V trimming: 6 bases; J trimming: 4 bases; junction bases outside the gene matches: 5. This CDR3 contains 13 residues. Germline CDR1 and CDR2: SNHLY and FYNNEI. This entry belongs to a study of blood T cell repertoires in COVID-19. Whole-study context: PBMCs, B-cell-depleted T cells, or T cells were the source of the cDNA or gDNA that made up the material.

The chain uses TRBV2 and TRBJ1-2, with 7 bases fitting TRBD1. What was sequenced was peripheral blood. This sequence originates from a man aged 55-75 years with COVID-19, enrolled during active disease. CDR3 in DNA: TGTGCCAGCAGGCAGGGGGGCGGCTATGGCTACACCTTC. Protein: CASRQGGGYGYTF.